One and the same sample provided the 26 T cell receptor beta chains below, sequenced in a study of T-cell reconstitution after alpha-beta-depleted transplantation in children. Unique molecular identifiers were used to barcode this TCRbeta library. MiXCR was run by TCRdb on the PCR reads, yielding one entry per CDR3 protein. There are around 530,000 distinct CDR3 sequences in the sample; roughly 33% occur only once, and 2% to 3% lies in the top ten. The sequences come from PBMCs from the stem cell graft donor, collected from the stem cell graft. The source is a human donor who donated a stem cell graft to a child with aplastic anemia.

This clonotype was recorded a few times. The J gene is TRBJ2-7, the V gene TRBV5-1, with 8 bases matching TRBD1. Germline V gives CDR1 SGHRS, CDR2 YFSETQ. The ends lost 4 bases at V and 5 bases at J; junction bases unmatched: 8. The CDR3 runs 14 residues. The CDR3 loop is CASSPRAGGHEQYV. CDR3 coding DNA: TGCGCCAGCAGCCCGAGGGCAGGGGGCCACGAGCAGTACGTC.

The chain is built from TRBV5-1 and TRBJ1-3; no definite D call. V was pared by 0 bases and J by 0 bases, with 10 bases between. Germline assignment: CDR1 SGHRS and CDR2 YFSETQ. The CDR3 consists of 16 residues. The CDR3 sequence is CASSLGVRTSGNTIYF. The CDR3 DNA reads TGCGCCAGCAGCTTGGGGGTCAGGACCTCTGGAAACACCATATATTTT.

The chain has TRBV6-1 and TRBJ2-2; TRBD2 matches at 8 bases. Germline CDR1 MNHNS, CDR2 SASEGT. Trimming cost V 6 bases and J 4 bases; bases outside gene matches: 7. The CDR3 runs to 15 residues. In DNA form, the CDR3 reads TGTGCCAGCAGGGCCACTAGCGGAGTCACCGGGGAGCTGTTTTTT. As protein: CASRATSGVTGELFF.

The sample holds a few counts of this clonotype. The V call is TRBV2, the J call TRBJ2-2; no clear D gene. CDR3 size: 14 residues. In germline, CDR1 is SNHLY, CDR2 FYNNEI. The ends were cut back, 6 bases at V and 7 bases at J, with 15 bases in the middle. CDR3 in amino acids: CASRPGTLGGELFF. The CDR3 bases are TGTGCCAGCAGACCCGGCACTCTGGGCGGGGAGCTGTTTTTT.

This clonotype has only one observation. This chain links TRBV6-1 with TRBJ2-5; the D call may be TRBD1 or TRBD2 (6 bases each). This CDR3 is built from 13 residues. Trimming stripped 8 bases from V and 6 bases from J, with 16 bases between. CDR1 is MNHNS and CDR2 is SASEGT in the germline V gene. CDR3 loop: CASGSPGAKTQYF. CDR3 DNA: TGTGCCAGCGGATCCCCGGGGGCAAAGACCCAGTACTTC.

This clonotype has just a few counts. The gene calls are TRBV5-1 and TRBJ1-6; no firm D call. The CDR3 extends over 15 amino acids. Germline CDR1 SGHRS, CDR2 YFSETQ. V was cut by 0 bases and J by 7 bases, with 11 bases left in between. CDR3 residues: CASSLEAATNSPLHF. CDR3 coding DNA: TGCGCCAGCAGCTTGGAGGCAGCCACCAATTCACCCCTCCACTTT.

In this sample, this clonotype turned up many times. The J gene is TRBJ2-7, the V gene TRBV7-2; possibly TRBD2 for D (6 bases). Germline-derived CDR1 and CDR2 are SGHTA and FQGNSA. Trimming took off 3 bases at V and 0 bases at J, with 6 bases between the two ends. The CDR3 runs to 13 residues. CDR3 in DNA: TGTGCCAGCAGCTTGACTAGCTCCTACGAGCAGTACGTC. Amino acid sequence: CASSLTSSYEQYV.

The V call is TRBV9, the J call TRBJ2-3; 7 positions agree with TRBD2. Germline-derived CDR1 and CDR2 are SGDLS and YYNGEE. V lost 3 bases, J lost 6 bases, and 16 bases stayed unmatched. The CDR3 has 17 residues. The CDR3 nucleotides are TGTGCCAGCAGCGCGGCCCAGGGAGGGCGGAGAGGGGATACGCAGTATTTT. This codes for CASSAAQGGRRGDTQYF. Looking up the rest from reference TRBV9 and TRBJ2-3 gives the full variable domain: DSGVTQTPKHLITATGQRVTLRCSPRSGDLSVYWYQQSLDQGLQFLIQYYNGEERAKGNILERFSAQQFPDLHSELNLSSLELGDSALYFCASSAAQGGRRGDTQYFGPGTRLTVL.

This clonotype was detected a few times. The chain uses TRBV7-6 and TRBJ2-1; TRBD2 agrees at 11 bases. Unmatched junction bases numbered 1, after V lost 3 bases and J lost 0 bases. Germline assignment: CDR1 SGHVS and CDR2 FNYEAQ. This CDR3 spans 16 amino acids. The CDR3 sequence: CASSFGLAGSYNEQFF. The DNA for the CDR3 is TGTGCCAGCAGCTTCGGACTAGCGGGCTCCTACAATGAGCAGTTCTTC.

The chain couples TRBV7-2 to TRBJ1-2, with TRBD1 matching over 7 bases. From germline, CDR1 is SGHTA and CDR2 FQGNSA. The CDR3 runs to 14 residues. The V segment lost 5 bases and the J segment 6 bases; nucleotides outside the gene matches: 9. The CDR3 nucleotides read TGTGCCAGCAGCCTATTACAGGGGCGGGATGGCTACACCTTC. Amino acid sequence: CASSLLQGRDGYTF. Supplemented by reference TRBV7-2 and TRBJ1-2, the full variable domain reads GAGVSQSPSNKVTEKGKDVELRCDPISGHTALYWYRQSLGQGLEFLIYFQGNSAPDKSGLPSDRFSAERTGGSVSTLTIQRTQQEDSAVYLCASSLLQGRDGYTFGSGTRLTVV.

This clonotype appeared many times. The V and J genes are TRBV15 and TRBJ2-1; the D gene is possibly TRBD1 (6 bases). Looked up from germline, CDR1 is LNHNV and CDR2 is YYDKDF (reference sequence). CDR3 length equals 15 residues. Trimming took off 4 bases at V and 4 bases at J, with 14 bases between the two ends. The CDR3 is CATSNLGQIYNEQFF. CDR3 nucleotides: TGTGCCACCAGCAACCTCGGACAGATTTACAATGAGCAGTTCTTC.

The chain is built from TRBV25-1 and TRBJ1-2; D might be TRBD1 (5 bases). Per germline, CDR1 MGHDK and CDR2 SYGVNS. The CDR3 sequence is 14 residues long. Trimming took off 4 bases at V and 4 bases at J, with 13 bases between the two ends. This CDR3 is CASSVKGTSYGYTF. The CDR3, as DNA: TGTGCCAGCAGTGTGAAAGGGACCTCCTATGGCTACACCTTC.

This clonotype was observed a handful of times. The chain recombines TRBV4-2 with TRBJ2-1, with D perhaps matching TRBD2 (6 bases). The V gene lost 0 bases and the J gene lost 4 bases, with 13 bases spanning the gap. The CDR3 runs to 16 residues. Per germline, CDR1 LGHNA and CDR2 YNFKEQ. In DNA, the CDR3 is TGTGCCAGCAGCCAAGACCAGCGGGCGAAATACAATGAGCAGTTCTTC. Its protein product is CASSQDQRAKYNEQFF.

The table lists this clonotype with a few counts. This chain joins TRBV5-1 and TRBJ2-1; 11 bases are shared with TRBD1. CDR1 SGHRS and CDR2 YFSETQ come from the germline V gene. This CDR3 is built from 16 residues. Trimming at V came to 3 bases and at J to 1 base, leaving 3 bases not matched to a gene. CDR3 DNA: TGCGCCAGCAGCTGGGGGGACAGGGGGTCCTACAATGAGCAGTTCTTC. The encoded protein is CASSWGDRGSYNEQFF.

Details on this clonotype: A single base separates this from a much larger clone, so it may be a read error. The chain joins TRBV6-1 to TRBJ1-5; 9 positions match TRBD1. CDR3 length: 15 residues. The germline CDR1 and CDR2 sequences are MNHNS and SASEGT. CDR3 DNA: TGTTCCAGCAGGCCGATGGGACAGGGTAGTCAGCCCCAGCATTTT. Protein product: CSSRPMGQGSQPQHF.

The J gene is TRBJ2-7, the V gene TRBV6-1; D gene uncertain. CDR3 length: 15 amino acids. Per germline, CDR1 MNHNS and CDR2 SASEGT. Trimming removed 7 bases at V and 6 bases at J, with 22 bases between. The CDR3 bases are TGTGCCAGCACCATGGGTGGGTTAGGAGCTACCGAGCAGTACTTC. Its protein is CASTMGGLGATEQYF.

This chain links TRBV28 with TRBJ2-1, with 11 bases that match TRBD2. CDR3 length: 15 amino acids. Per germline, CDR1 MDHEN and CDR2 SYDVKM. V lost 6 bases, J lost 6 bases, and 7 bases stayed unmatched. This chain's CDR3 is CASRLAGGPSNEQFF. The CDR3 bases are TGTGCCAGCAGGTTAGCGGGAGGGCCCTCCAATGAGCAGTTCTTC. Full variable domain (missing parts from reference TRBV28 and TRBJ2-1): DVKVTQSSRYLVKRTGEKVFLECVQDMDHENMFWYRQDPGLGLRLIYFSYDVKMKEKGDIPEGYSVSREKKERFSLILESASTNQTSMYLCASRLAGGPSNEQFFGPGTRLTVL.

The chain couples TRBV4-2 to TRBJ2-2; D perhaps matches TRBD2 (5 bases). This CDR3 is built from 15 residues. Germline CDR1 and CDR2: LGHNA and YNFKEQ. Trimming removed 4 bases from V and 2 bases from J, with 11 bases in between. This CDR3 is CASSPLSVNTGELFF. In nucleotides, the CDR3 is TGTGCCAGCAGCCCGCTTAGCGTTAACACCGGGGAGCTGTTTTTT.

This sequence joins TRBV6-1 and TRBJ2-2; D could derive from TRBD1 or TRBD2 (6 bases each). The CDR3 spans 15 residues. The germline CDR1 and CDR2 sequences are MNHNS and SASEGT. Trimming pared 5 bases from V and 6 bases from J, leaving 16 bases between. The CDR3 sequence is CASSPSWGAAGELFF. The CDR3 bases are TGTGCCAGCAGTCCCTCCTGGGGGGCCGCCGGGGAGCTGTTTTTT.

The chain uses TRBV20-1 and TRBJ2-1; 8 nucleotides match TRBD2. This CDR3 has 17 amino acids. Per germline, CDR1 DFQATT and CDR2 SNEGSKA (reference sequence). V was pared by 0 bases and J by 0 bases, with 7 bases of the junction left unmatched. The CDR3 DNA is TGCAGTGCTAGAGATCCCGGGAGGGCGAGCTCCTACAATGAGCAGTTCTTC. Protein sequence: CSARDPGRASSYNEQFF.

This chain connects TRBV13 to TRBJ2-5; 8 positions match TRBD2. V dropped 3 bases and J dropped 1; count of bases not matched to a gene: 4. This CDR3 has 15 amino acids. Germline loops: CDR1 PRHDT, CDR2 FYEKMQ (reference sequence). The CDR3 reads CASSLEGTSQETQYF. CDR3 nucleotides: TGTGCCAGCAGCTTGGAAGGGACTAGCCAAGAGACCCAGTACTTC. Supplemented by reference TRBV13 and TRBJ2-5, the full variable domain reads AAGVIQSPRHLIKEKRETATLKCYPIPRHDTVYWYQQGPGQDPQFLISFYEKMQSDKGSIPDRFSAQQFSDYHSELNMSSLELGDSALYFCASSLEGTSQETQYFGPGTRLLVL.

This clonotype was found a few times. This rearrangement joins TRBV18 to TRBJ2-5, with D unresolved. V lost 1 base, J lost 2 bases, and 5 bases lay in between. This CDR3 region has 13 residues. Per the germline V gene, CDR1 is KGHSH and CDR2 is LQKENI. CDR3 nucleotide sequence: TGTGCCAGCTCACCACGGGATCAAGAGACCCAGTACTTC. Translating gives CASSPRDQETQYF.

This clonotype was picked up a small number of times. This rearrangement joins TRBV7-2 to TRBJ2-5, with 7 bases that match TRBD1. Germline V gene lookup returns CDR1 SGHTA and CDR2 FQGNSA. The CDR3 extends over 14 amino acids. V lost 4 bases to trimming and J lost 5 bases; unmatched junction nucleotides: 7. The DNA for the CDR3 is TGTGCCAGCAGCTGGGGACAGTCTGCCGAGACCCAGTACTTC. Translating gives CASSWGQSAETQYF.

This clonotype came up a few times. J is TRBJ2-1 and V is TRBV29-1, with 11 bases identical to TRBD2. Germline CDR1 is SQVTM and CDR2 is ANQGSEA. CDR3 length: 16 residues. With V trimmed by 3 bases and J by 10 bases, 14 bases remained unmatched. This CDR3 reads CSVDGTSGSSVSEQFF. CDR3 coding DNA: TGCAGCGTTGACGGAACTAGCGGGAGTTCTGTTTCGGAGCAGTTCTTC.

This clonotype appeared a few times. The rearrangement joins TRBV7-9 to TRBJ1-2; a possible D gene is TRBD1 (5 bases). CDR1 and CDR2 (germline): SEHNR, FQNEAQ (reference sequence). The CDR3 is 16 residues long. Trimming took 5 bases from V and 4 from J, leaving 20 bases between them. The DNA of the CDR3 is TGTGCCAGCAGCATTAGGCGGGGCAGGCAGCCCTATGGCTACACCTTC. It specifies CASSIRRGRQPYGYTF.

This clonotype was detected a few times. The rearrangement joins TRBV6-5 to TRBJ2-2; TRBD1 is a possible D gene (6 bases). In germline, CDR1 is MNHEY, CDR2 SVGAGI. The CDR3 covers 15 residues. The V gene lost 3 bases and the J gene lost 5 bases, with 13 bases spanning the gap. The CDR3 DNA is TGTGCCAGCAGTTATGGCAGGGGTAGGACCGGGGAGCTGTTTTTT. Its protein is CASSYGRGRTGELFF.